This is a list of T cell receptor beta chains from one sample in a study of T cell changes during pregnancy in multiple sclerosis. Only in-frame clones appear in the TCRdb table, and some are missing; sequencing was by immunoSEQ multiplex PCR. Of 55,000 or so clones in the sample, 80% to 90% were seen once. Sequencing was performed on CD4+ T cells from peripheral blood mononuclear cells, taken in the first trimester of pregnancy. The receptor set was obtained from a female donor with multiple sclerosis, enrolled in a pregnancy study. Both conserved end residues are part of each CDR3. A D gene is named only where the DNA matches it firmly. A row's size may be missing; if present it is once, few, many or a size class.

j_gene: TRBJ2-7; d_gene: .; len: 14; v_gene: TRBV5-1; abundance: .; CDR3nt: TGCGCCAGCAGCTTGGGGCAGGGGAACTACGAGCAGTACTTC; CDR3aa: CASSLGQGNYEQYF
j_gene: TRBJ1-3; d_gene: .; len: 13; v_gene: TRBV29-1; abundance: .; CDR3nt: TGCAGCGTTGTGGTTAGCTCTGGAAACACCATATATTTT; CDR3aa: CSVVVSSGNTIYF
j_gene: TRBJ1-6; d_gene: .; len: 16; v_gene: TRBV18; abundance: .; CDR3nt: TGTGCCAGCTCCCCGGTCAGAGGACAGTATAATTCACCCCTCCACTTT; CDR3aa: CASSPVRGQYNSPLHF
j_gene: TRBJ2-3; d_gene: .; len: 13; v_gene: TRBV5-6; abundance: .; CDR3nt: TGTGCCAGCAGCTTGTTACTGACAGATACGCAGTATTTT; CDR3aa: CASSLLLTDTQYF
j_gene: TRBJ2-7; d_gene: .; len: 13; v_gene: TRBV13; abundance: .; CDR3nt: TGTGCCAGCAGTACAGCGGGCGCCTACGAGCAGTACTTC; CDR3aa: CASSTAGAYEQYF
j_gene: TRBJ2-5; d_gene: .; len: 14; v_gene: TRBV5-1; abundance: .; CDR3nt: TGCGCCAGCAGCACGGGAGTCCGCCAAGAGACCCAGTACTTC; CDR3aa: CASSTGVRQETQYF
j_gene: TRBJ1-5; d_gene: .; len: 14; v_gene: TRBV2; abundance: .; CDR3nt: TGTGCCAGCAGTGGGGACACAAGCAATCAGCCCCAGCATTTT; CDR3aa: CASSGDTSNQPQHF
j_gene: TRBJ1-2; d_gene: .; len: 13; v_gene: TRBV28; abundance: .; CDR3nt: TGTGCCAGCAGTGAGAGTTCGAAATATGGCTACACCTTC; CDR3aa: CASSESSKYGYTF
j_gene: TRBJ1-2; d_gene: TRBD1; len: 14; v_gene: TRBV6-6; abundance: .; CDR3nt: TGTGCCAGCAGCCTGGGACAGGGGGCCTATGGCTACACCTTC; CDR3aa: CASSLGQGAYGYTF
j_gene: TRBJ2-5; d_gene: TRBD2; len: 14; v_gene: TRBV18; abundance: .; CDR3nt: TGTGCCAGCTCACTCGGGACTAGCGAAGAGACCCAGTACTTC; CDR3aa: CASSLGTSEETQYF
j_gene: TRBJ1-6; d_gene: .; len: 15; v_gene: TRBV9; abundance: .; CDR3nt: TGTGCCAGCAGCGTAGATGTAGCCTATAATTCACCCCTCCACTTT; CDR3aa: CASSVDVAYNSPLHF
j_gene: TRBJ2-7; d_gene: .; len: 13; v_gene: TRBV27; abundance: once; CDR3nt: TGTGCCAGCAGTTTAGTACAGGGCTCCGAGCAGTACTTC; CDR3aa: CASSLVQGSEQYF
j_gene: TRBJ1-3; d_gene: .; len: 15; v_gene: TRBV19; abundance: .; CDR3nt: TGTGCCAGTACCCTCCAGGCGGCGGGAGGAAACACCATATATTTT; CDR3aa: CASTLQAAGGNTIYF
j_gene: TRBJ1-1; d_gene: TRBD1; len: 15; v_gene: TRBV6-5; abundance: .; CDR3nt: TGTGCCAGCAGTCCGAACCGGGACAGGGACACTGAAGCTTTCTTT; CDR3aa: CASSPNRDRDTEAFF
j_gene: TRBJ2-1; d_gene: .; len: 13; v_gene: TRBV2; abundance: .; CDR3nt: TGTGCCAGCAGTGAATCCGGGTTGAATGAGCAGTTCTTC; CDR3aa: CASSESGLNEQFF
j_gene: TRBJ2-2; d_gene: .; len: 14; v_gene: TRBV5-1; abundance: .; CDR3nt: TGCGCCAGCAGCTTGGAGGGGTACACCGGGGAGCTGTTTTTT; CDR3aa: CASSLEGYTGELFF
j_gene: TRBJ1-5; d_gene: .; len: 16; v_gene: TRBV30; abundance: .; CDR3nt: TGTGCCTGGAGTGTTAGACACCAAGGTGGCAATCAGCCCCAGCATTTT; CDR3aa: CAWSVRHQGGNQPQHF
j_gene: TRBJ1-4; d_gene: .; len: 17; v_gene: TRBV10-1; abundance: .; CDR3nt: TGCGCCAGCAGTCGGGAGGACAGCACCAAGGGGAATGAAAAACTGTTTTTT; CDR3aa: CASSREDSTKGNEKLFF
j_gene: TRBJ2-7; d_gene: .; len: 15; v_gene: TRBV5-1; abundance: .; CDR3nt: TGCGCCAGCAGCTTGGGGGGGGTAAACTCCTACGAGCAGTACTTC; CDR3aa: CASSLGGVNSYEQYF
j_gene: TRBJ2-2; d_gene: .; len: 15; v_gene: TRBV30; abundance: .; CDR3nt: TGTGCCTGGAGGGTAGCTCTGACTAACACCGGGGAGCTGTTTTTT; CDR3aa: CAWRVALTNTGELFF
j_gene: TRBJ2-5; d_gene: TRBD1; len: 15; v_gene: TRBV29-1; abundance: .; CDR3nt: TGCAGCGTTGTCACAGTAGGGGGCCGAGGGGAGACCCAGTACTTC; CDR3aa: CSVVTVGGRGETQYF
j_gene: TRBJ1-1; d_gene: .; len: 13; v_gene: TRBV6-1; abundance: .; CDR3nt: TGTGCCAGCAGTGAATTCGTGAACACTGAAGCTTTCTTT; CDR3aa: CASSEFVNTEAFF
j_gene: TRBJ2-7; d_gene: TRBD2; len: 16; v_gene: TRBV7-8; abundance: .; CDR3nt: TGTGCCAGCAGCCGGGGGGGAGCACAGGGATCCTACGAGCAGTACTTC; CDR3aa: CASSRGGAQGSYEQYF
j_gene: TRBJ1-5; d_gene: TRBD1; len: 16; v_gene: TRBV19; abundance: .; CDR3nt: TGTGCCAGTAAAGGGCGGACAGGGTTGGGCAATCAGCCCCAGCATTTT; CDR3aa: CASKGRTGLGNQPQHF
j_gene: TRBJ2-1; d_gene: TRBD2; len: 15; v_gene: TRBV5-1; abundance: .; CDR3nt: TGCGCCAGCAGCGGGGGACTAGCGAACTACAATGAGCAGTTCTTC; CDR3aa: CASSGGLANYNEQFF
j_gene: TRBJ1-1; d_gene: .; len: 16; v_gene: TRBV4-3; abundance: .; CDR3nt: TGCGCCAGCAGCCACGACCCTAGGGGAGGCGGGACTGAAGCTTTCTTT; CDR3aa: CASSHDPRGGGTEAFF
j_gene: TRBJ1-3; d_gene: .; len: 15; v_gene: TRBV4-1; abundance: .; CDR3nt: TGCGCCAGCAGCCAAATAGGGGCGCGTGGAAACACCATATATTTT; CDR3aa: CASSQIGARGNTIYF
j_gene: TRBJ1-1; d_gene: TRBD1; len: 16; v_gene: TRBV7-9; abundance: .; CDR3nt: TGTGCCAGCAGCTTAAGGGTTGGGACAGGGGAAACTGAAGCTTTCTTT; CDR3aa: CASSLRVGTGETEAFF
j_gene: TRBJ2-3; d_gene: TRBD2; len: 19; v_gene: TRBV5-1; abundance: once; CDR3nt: TGCGCCAGCAGCTTGGTGGTTTTCGGGACTAGCGGGTCCGCAGATACGCAGTATTTT; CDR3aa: CASSLVVFGTSGSADTQYF
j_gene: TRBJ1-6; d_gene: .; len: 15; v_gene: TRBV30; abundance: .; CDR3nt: TGTGCCTGGAGTCCGCCCGCAGGGATGCATTCACCCCTCCACTTT; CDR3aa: CAWSPPAGMHSPLHF
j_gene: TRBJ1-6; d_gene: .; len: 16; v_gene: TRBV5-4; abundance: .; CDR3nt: TGTGCCAGCAGCTCAACCCCGGGGACTTGGGATTCACCCCTCCACTTT; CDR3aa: CASSSTPGTWDSPLHF
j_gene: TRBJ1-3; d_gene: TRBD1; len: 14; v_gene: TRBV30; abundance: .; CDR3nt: TGTGCCTGGAGGACAGGGTTGGGAGGAAACACCATATATTTT; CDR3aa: CAWRTGLGGNTIYF
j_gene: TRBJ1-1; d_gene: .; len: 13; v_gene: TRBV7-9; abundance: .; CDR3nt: TGTGCCAGCAGCCCACAGGTGAACACTGAAGCTTTCTTT; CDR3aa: CASSPQVNTEAFF
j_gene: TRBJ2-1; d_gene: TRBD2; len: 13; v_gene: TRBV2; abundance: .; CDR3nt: TGTGCCAGCAGTGCTAGCGGGAGCAATGAGCAGTTCTTC; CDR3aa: CASSASGSNEQFF
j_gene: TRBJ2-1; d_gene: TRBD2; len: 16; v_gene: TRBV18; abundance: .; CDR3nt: TGTGCCAGCTCACCACGGATGGGACTAGCGGGGGGTGAGCAGTTCTTC; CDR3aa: CASSPRMGLAGGEQFF
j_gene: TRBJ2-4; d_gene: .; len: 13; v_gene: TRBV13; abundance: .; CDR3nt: TGTGCCAGCAGCCCCGGACCCAGGGGTACTCAGTACTTC; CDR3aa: CASSPGPRGTQYF
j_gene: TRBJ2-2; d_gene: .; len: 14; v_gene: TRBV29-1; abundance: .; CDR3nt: TGCAGCGTCCCCGGGACATCGAACACCGGGGAGCTGTTTTTT; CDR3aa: CSVPGTSNTGELFF
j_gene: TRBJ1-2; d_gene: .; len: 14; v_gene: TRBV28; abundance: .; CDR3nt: TGTGCCAGCAGTTCCGGGGGGGCCTACTATGGCTACACCTTC; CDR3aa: CASSSGGAYYGYTF
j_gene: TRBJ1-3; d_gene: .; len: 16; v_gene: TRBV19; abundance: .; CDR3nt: TGTGCCAGTAGTATGCTGGACAGTTCCTCTGGAAACACCATATATTTT; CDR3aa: CASSMLDSSSGNTIYF
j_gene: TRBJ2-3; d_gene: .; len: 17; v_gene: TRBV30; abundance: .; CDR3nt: TGTGCCTGGAGCCATCGTCCGGGGGATGATCCCACAGATACGCAGTATTTT; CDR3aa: CAWSHRPGDDPTDTQYF
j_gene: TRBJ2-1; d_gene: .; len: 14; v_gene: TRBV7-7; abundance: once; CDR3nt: TGTGCTAGCAGCCCACTGGCTACAGGGTTTTCTCAGTTCTTC; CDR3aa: CASSPLATGFSQFF
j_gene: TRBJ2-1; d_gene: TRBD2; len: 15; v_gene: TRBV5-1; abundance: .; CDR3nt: TGCGCCAGCAGCTTGGGACTAGCGGGGCCTAATGAGCAGTTCTTC; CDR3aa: CASSLGLAGPNEQFF
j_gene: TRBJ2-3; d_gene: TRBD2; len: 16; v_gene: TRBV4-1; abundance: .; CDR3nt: TGCGCCAGCAGCCGGGGACTAGCGGGGTACACAGATACGCAGTATTTT; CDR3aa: CASSRGLAGYTDTQYF
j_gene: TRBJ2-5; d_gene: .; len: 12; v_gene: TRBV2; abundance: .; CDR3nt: TGTGCCAGCAACCAGTACCAAGAGACCCAGTACTTC; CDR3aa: CASNQYQETQYF
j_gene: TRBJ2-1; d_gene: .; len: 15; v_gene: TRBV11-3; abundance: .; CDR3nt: TGTGCCAGCAGCTTCGGCCGGGGCTCCTACAATGAGCAGTTCTTC; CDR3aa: CASSFGRGSYNEQFF
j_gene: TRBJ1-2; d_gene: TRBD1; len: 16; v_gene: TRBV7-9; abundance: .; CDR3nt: TGTGCCAGCAGCTCCCCCGACAGGGGGGATAACTATGGCTACACCTTC; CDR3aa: CASSSPDRGDNYGYTF
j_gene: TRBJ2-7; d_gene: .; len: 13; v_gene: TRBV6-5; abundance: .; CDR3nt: TGTGCCAGCAGTTATGCGGGAATAGGCGAGCAGTACTTC; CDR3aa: CASSYAGIGEQYF
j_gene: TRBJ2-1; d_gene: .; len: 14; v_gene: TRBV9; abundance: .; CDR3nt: TGTGCCAGCAGCGTAGGGACAAATTACAATGAGCAGTTCTTC; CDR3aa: CASSVGTNYNEQFF
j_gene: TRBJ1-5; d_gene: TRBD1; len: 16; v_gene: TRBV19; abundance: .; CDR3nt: TGTGCCAGTAGTATGGTGGGGACAGGGTATAATCAGCCCCAGCATTTT; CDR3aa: CASSMVGTGYNQPQHF
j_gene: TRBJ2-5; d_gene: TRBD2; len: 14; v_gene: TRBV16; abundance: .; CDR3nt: TGTGCCAGCAGCCAAAATAGCGGGGGAGAGACCCAGTACTTC; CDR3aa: CASSQNSGGETQYF
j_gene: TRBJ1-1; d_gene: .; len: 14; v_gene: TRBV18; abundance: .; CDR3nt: TGTGCCAGCTCACTAAATGGCCTCAACACTGAAGCTTTCTTT; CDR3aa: CASSLNGLNTEAFF
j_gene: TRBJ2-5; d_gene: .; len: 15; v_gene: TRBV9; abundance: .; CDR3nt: TGTGCCAGCAGCGTCACGGGAACCCCTCAAGAGACCCAGTACTTC; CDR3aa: CASSVTGTPQETQYF
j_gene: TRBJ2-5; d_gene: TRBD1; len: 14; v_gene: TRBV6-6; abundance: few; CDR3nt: TGTGCCAGCAGACCATACAGGGGGGAAGAGACCCAGTACTTC; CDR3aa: CASRPYRGEETQYF
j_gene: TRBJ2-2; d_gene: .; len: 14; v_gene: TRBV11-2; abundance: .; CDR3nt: TGTGCCAGCAGCTTTTCAGGGGTGGCCGGGGAGCTGTTTTTT; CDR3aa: CASSFSGVAGELFF
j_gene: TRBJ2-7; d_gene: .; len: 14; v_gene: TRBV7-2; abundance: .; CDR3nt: TGTGCCAGCAGCGCCTACAGGGTCTCGTACGAGCAGTACTTC; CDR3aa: CASSAYRVSYEQYF
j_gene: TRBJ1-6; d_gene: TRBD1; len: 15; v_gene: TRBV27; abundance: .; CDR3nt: TGTGCCAGCAGTTTCGGACAGGCGGCTAATTCACCCCTCCACTTT; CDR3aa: CASSFGQAANSPLHF
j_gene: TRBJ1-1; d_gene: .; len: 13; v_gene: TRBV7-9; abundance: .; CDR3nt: TGTGCCAGCAGCGGCAGGTTCAACACTGAAGCTTTCTTT; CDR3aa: CASSGRFNTEAFF
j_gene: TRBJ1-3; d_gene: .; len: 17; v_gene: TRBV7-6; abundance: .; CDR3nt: TGTGCCAGCAGCTTGGAAGTATCGGGGATCTCTGGAAACACCATATATTTT; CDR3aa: CASSLEVSGISGNTIYF
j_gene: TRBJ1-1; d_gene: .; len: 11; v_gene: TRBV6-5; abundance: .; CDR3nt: TGTGCCAGCACCCAGGGGCCTGAAGCTTTCTTT; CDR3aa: CASTQGPEAFF
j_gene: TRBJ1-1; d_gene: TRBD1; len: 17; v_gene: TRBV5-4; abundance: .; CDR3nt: TGTGCCAGCAGCTCCCCGGGACAGGGGGGGCGGAACACTGAAGCTTTCTTT; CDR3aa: CASSSPGQGGRNTEAFF